This TCR beta chain was captured by sequencing in a study of T cell repertoires in cytomegalovirus infection. Study-level background: Matching HLA type and CMV infection were both indicated by public TCR beta signatures.

Study-wide results and limits: Within the response measured ex vivo, HLA-C-restricted CMV-specific TCR beta clonotypes were dominant.

Using its own MiXCR run on the reads, TCRdb lists one record per CDR3 protein. Among a few hundred thousand distinct CDR3 sequences listed, under 45% were seen once. This clonotype appeared a few times. What it binds is unknown. The ends were cut back, 6 bases at V and 2 bases at J, with 15 bases in the middle. This CDR3 region has 15 residues. The germline CDR1 and CDR2 sequences are MDHEN and SYDVKM. This sequence joins TRBV28 and TRBJ2-3, with a tentative D call TRBD2 (5 bases). Sample: cultured PBMCs, taken from culture after CMV antigen stimulation. This TCR was recovered from a human donor in good health (CMV status not recorded). Some clones in this sample may be carry-over from other donors' samples. The CDR3 DNA is TGTGCCAGCAGCCCTCCGAGCGGCCTCACAGATACGCAGTATTTT. Amino acids: CASSPPSGLTDTQYF. Variable domain in full (rest from reference TRBV28 and TRBJ2-3): DVKVTQSSRYLVKRTGEKVFLECVQDMDHENMFWYRQDPGLGLRLIYFSYDVKMKEKGDIPEGYSVSREKKERFSLILESASTNQTSMYLCASSPPSGLTDTQYFGPGTRLTVL.